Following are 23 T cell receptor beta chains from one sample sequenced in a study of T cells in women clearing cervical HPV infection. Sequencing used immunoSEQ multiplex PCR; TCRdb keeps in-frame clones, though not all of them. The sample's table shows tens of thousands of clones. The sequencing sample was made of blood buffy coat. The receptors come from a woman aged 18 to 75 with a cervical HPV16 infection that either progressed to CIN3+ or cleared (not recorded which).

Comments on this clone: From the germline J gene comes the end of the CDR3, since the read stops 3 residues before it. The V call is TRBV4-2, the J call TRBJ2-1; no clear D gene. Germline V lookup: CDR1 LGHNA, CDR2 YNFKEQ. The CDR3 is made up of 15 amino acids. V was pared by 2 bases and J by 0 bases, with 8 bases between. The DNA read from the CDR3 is TGTGCCAGCAGCCAACTACAGAGCTCCTACAATGAG. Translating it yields CASSQLQSSYNE. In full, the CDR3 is CASSQLQSSYNEQFF.

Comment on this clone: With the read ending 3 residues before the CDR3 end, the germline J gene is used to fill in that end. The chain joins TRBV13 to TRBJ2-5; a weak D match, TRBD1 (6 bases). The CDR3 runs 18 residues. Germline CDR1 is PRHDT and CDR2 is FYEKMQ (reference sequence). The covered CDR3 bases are TGTGCCAGCAGCCCGCCCGTGGTAGGGGCAATGTGGACAGATACC. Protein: CASSPPVVGAMWTDT. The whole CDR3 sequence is CASSPPVVGAMWTDTQYF.

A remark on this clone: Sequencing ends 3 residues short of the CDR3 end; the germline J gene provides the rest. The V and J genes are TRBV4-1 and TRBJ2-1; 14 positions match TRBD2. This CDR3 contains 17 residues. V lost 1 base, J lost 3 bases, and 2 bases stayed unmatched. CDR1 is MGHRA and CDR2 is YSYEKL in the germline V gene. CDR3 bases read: TGCGCCAGCAGCCAAGGAGGACTAGCGGGGGGCTACAATGAG. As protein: CASSQGGLAGGYNE. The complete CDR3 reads CASSQGGLAGGYNEQFF.

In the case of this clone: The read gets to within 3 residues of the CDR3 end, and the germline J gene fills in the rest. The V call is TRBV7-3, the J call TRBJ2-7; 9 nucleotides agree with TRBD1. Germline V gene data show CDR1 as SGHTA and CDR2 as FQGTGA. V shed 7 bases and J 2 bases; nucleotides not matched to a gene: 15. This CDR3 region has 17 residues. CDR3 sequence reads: CASTYLGAGQGPYEQYF. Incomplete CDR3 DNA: TGTGCCAGCACCTACCTTGGGGCGGGACAGGGCCCCTACGAG.

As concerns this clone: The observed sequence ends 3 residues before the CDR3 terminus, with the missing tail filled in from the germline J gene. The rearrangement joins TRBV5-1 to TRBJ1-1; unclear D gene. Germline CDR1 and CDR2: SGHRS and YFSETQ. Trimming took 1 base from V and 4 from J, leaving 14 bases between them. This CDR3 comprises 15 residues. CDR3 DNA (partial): TGCGCCAGCAGCTTGTCGAGGGTCGAGAGCACTGAA. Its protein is CASSLSRVESTE. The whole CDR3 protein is CASSLSRVESTEAFF.

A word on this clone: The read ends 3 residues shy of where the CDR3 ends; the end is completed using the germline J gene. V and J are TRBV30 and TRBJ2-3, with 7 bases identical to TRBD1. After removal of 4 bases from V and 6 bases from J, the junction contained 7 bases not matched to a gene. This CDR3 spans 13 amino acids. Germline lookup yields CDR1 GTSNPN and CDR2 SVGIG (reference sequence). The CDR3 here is CAWMWDRTDTQYF. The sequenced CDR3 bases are TGTGCCTGGATGTGGGACAGAACGGATACG.

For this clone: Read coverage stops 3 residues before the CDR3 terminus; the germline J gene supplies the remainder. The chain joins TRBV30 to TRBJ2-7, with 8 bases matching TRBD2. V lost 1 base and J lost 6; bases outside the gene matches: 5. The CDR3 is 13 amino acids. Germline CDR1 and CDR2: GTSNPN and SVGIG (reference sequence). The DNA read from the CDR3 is TGTGCCTGGAGTGGGAGGGCGGGGGGCGAG. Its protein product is CAWSGRAGGE. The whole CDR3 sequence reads CAWSGRAGGEQYF. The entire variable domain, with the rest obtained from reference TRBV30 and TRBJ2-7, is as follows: SQTIHQWPATLVQPVGSPLSLECTVEGTSNPNLYWYRQAAGRGLQLLFYSVGIGQISSEVPQNLSASRPQDRQFILSSKKLLLSDSGFYLCAWSGRAGGEQYFGPGTRLTVT.

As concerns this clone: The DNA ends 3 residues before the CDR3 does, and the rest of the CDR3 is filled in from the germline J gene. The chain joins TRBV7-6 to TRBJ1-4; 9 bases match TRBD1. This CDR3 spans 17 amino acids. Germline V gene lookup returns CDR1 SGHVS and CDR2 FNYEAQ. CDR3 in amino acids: CASSLEQGAAGANVLFF. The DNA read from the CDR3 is TGTGCCAGCAGCTTAGAACAGGGGGCGGCCGGGGCCAACGTA.

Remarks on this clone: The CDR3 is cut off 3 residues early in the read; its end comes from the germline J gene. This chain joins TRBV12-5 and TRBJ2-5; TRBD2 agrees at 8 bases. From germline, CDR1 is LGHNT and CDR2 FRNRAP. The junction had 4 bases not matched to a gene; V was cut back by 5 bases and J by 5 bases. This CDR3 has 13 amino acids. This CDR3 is CASGDGLAETQYF. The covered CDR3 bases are TGTGCTAGTGGTGACGGACTAGCCGAGACC.

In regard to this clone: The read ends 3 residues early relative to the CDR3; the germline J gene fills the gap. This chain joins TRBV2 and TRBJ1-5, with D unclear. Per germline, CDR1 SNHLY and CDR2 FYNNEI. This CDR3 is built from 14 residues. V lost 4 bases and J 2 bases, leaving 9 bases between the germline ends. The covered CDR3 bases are TGTGCCAGCAGTGCTGTTTCCGGCAATCAGCCC. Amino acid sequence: CASSAVSGNQP. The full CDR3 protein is CASSAVSGNQPQHF.

CDR3 sequence: CASSSQETDTQYF. The sequenced CDR3 bases are TGTGCCAGCAGTTCCCAGGAAACAGATACG. The chain has TRBV6-2 or TRBV6-3 and TRBJ2-3; D remains ambiguous. The read falls 3 residues short of the CDR3 end, and the missing part is taken from the germline J gene. Trimming stripped 4 bases from V and 3 bases from J, with 8 bases between. This CDR3 is 13 amino acids long. From germline, CDR1 is MNHEY and CDR2 SVGEGT.

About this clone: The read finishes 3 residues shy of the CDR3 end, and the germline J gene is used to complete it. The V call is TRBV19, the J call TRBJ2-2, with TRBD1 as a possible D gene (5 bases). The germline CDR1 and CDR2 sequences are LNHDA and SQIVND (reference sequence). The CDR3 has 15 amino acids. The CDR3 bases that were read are TGTGCCAGTAGTTGGTCCAGGGCAGAGGATTCACCG. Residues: CASSWSRAEDSP. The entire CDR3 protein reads CASSWSRAEDSPLFF.

The sequenced CDR3 bases are TGTGCCAGCAGCCCACAGGGGAACCAGCCG. Its translation: CASSPQGNQP. In full, the CDR3 reads CASSPQGNQPQYF. The chain joins TRBV7-9 to TRBJ2-3, with 7 nucleotides matching TRBD1. The CDR3 end is not reached by the read, which stops 3 residues before it; the germline J gene fills it in. This CDR3 spans 13 amino acids. Germline lookup yields CDR1 SEHNR and CDR2 FQNEAQ (reference sequence). Looking up the rest from reference TRBV7-9 and TRBJ2-3 gives the full variable domain: DTGVSQNPRHKITKRGQNVTFRCDPISEHNRLYWYRQTLGQGPEFLTYFQNEAQLEKSRLLSDRFSAERPKGSFSTLEIQRTEQGDSAMYLCASSPQGNQPQYFGPGTRLTVL.

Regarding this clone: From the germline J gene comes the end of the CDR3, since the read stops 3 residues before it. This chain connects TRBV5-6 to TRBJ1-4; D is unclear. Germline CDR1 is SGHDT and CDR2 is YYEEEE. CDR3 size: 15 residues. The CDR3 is CASSLAGPRGMKLFF. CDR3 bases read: TGTGCCAGCAGCTTGGCCGGGCCCCGCGGGATGAAA.

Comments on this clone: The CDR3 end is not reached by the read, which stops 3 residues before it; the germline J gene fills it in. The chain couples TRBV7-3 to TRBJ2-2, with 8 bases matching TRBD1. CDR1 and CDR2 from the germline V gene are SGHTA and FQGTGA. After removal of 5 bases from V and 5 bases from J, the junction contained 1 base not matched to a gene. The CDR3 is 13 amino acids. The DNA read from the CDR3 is TGTGCCAGCAGCGGACAGGGTACCGGGGAG. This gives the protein CASSGQGTGE. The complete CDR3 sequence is CASSGQGTGELFF.

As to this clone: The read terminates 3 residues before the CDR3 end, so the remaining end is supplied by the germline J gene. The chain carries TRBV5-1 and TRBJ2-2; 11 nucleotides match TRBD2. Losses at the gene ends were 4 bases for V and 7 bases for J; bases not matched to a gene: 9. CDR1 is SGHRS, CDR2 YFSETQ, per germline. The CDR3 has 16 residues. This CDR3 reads CASSRSSGGLNGELFF. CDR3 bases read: TGCGCCAGCAGCCGATCTAGCGGGGGGCTTAACGGGGAG.

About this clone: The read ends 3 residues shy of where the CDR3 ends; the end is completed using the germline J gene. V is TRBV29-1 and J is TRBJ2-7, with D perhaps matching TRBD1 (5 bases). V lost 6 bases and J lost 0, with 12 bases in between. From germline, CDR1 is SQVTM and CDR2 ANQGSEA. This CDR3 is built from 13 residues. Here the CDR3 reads CSVETDYSYEQYF. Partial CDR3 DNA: TGCAGCGTCGAGACAGATTACTCCTACGAG.

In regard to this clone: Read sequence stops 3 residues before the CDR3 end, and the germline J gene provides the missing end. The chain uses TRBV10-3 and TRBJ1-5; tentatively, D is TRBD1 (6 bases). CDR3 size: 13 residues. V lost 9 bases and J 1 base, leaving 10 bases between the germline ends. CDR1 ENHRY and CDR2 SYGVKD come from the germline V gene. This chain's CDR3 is CAIGQSSNQPQHF. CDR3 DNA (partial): TGTGCCATTGGACAGTCCAGCAATCAGCCC.

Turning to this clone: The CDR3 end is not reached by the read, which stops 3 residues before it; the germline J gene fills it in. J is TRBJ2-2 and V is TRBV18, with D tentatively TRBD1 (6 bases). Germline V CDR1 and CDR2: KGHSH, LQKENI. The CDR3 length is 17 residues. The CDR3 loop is CASSPLGQSATNEKLFF. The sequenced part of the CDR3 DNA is TGTGCCAGCTCACCACTTGGACAGTCCGCAACTAATGAAAAG.

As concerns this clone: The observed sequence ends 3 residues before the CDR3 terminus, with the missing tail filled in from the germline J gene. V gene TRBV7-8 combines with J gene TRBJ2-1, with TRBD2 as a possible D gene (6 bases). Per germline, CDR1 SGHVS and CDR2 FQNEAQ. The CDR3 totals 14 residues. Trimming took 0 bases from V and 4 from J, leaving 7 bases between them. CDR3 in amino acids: CASSLAGGYNEQFF. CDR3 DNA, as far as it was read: TGTGCCAGCAGCTTAGCGGGGGGATACAATGAG. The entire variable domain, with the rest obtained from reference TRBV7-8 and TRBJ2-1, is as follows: GAGVSQSPRYKVAKRGQDVALRCDPISGHVSLFWYQQALGQGPEFLTYFQNEAQLDKSGLPSDRFFAERPEGSVSTLKIQRTQQEDSAVYLCASSLAGGYNEQFFGPGTRLTVL.

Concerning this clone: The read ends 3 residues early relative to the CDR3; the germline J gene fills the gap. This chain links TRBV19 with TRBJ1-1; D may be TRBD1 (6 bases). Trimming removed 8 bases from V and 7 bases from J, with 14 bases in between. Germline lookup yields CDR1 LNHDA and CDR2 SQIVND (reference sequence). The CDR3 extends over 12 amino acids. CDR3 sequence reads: CASSQGLVEAFF. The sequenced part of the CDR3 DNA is TGTGCCAGTTCACAGGGTTTGGTTGAA.

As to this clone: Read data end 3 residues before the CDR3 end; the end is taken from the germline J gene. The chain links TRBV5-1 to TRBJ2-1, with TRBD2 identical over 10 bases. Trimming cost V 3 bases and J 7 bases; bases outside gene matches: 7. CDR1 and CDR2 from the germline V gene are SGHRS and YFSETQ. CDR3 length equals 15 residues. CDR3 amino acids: CASSWLAGVANEQFF. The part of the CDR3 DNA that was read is TGCGCCAGCAGCTGGCTAGCGGGGGTGGCAAATGAG.

The DNA read from the CDR3 is TGCAGTGCGCTTGCCACAGCCGATCAGCCC. As protein: CSALATADQP. In full, the CDR3 reads CSALATADQPQHF. The V and J genes are TRBV20-1 and TRBJ1-5; unclear D gene. The read ends 3 residues shy of where the CDR3 ends; the end is completed using the germline J gene. From germline, CDR1 is DFQATT and CDR2 SNEGSKA (reference sequence). The V end lost 6 bases, the J end lost 5 bases, and 14 bases lay between the germline ends. This CDR3 is 13 amino acids long.